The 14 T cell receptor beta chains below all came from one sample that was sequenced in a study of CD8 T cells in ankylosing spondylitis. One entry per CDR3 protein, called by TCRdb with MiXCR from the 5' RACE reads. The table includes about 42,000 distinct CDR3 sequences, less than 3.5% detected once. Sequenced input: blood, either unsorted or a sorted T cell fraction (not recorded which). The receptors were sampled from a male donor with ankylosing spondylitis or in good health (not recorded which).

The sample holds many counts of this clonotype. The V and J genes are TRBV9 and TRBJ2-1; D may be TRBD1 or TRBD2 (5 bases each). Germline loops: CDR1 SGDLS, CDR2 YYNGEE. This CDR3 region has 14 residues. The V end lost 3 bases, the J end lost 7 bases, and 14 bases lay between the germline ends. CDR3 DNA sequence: TGTGCCAGCAGCGCCGGGACCACGGGGAATGAGCAGTTCTTC. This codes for CASSAGTTGNEQFF.

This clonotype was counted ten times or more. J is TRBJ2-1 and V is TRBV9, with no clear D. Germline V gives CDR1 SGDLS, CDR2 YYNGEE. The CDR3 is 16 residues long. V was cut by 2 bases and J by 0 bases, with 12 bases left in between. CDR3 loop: CASSVSLVSSYNEQFF. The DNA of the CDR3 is TGTGCCAGCAGCGTTTCCTTGGTCAGCTCCTACAATGAGCAGTTCTTC.

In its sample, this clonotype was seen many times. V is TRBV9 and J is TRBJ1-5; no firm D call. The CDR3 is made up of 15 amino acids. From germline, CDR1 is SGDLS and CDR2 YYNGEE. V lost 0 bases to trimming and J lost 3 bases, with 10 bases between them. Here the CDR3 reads CASSVGSTANQPQHF. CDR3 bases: TGTGCCAGCAGCGTAGGATCGACGGCCAATCAGCCCCAGCATTTT.

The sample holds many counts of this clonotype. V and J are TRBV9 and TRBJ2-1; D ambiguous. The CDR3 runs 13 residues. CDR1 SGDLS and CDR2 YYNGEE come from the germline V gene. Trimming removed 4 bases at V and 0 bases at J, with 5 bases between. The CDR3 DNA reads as TGTGCCAGCAGCTTTAGCTCCTACAATGAGCAGTTCTTC. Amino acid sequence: CASSFSSYNEQFF.

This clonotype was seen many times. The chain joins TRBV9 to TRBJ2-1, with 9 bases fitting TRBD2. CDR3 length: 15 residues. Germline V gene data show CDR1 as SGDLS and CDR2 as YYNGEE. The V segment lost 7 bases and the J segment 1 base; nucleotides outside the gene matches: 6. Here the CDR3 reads CASSKTSGSYNEQFF. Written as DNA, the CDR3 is TGTGCCAGCTCTAAGACTAGCGGTTCCTACAATGAGCAGTTCTTC.

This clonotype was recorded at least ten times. CDR3 residues: CASSVGSGGSMETQYF. The CDR3 DNA reads as TGTGCCAGCAGCGTAGGATCGGGCGGGAGTATGGAGACCCAGTACTTC. The rearrangement joins TRBV9 to TRBJ2-5; 7 nucleotides match TRBD2. CDR3 length: 16 residues. V trimming: 0 bases; J trimming: 5 bases; junction bases outside the gene matches: 10. CDR1 and CDR2 from the germline V gene are SGDLS and YYNGEE.

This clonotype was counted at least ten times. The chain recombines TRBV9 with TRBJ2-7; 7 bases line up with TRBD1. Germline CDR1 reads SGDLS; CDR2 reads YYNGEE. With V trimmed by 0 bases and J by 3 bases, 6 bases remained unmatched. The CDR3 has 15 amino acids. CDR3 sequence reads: CASSVGDRVYYEQYF. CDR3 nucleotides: TGTGCCAGCAGCGTAGGCGACAGGGTTTACTACGAGCAGTACTTC.

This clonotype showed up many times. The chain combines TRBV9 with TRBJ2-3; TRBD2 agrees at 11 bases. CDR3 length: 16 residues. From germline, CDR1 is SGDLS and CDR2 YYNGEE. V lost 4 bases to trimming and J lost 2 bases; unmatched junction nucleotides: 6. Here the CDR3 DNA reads TGTGCCAGCAGCCCTGGGACTAGCGGTTACACAGATACGCAGTATTTT. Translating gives CASSPGTSGYTDTQYF. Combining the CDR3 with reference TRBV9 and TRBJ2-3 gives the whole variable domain DSGVTQTPKHLITATGQRVTLRCSPRSGDLSVYWYQQSLDQGLQFLIQYYNGEERAKGNILERFSAQQFPDLHSELNLSSLELGDSALYFCASSPGTSGYTDTQYFGPGTRLTVL.

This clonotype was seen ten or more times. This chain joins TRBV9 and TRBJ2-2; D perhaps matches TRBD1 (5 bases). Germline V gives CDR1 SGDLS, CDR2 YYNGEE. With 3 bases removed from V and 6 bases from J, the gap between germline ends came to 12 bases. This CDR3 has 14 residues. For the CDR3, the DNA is TGTGCCAGCAGCGGGGGCCTTGTACCCGGGGAGCTGTTTTTT. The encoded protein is CASSGGLVPGELFF. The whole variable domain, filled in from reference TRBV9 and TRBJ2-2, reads DSGVTQTPKHLITATGQRVTLRCSPRSGDLSVYWYQQSLDQGLQFLIQYYNGEERAKGNILERFSAQQFPDLHSELNLSSLELGDSALYFCASSGGLVPGELFFGEGSRLTVL.

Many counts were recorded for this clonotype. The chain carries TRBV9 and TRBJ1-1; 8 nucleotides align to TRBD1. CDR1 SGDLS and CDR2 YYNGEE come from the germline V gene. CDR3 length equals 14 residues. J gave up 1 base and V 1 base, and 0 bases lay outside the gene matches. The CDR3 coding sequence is TGTGCCAGCAGCGTACAGGGGGCGAACACTGAAGCTTTCTTT. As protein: CASSVQGANTEAFF.

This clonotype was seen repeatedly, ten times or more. CDR3 sequence (DNA): TGTGCCAGCAGCGTAGAAAGGCGGGGACTAGCGGGAGAGGCTGATACGCAGTATTTT. It is translated as CASSVERRGLAGEADTQYF. The rearrangement links TRBV9 to TRBJ2-3, with 14 bases that match TRBD2. The CDR3 spans 19 residues. Germline assignment: CDR1 SGDLS and CDR2 YYNGEE. V was pared by 0 bases and J by 6 bases, with 12 bases of the junction left unmatched. Full variable domain (missing parts from reference TRBV9 and TRBJ2-3): DSGVTQTPKHLITATGQRVTLRCSPRSGDLSVYWYQQSLDQGLQFLIQYYNGEERAKGNILERFSAQQFPDLHSELNLSSLELGDSALYFCASSVERRGLAGEADTQYFGPGTRLTVL.

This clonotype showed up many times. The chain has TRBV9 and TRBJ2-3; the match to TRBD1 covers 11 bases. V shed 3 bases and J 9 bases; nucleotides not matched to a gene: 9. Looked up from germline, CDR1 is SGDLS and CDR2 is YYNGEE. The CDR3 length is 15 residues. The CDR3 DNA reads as TGTGCCAGCAGCGGCGGACAGGGGGCGAGTGGGACGCAGTATTTT. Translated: CASSGGQGASGTQYF.

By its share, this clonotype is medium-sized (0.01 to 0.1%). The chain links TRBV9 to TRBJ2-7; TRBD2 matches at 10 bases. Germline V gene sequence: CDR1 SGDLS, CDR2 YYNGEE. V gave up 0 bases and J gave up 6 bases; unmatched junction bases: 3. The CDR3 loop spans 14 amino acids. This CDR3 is CASSVAGTSVEQYF. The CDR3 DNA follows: TGTGCCAGCAGCGTAGCCGGGACTAGCGTCGAGCAGTACTTC.

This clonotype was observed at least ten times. CDR3 DNA sequence: TGTGCCAGCAGCGTAGCTCCAGACTACTACGAGCAGTACTTC. It is translated as CASSVAPDYYEQYF. The chain recombines TRBV9 with TRBJ2-7; a possible D gene is TRBD2 (5 bases). Germline CDR1 is SGDLS and CDR2 is YYNGEE. This CDR3 is built from 14 residues. The V and J ends lost 0 bases and 3 bases respectively, with 10 bases between them.